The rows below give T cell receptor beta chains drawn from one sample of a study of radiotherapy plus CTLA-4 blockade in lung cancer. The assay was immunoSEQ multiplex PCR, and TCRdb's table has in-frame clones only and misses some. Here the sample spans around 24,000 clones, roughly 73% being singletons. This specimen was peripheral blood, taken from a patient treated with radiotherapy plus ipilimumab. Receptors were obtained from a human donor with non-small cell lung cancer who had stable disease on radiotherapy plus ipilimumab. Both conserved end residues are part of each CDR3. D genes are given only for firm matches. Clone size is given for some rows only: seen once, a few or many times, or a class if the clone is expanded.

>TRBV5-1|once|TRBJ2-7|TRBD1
TGCGCCAGCAGCTTGGTGGTAGGACAGGGCTCCTACGAGCAGTACTTC
CASSLVVGQGSYEQYF
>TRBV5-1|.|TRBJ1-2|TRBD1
TGCGCCAGCAGCTTAGAAGGGACAGGATTGGGTGGCTACACCTTC
CASSLEGTGLGGYTF
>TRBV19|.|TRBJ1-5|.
TGTGCCAGTACCCTCAAAAGGAGCAATCAGCCCCAGCATTTT
CASTLKRSNQPQHF
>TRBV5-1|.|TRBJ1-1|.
TGCGCCAGCAGCTCCCGGGGGCGGGATACTGAAGCTTTCTTT
CASSSRGRDTEAFF
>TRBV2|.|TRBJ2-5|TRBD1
TGTGCCAGCAGTATATGGACAGGACAGGGTAGTTTGGAGACCCAGTACTTC
CASSIWTGQGSLETQYF
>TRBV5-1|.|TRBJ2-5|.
TGCGCCAGCAGCTTTAAGGGCAGACAAGAGACCCAGTACTTC
CASSFKGRQETQYF
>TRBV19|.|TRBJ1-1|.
TGTGCCAGTAGTTTCGGGGGCCGGAACACTGAAGCTTTCTTT
CASSFGGRNTEAFF
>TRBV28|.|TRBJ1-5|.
TGTGCCAGCTTTTGGGGTGCGGGGAGCAATCAGCCCCAGCATTTT
CASFWGAGSNQPQHF
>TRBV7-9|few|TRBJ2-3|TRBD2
TGTGCCAGCAGCTTAGAAGCTAGCGGGGCGAGGGGAGATACGCAGTATTTT
CASSLEASGARGDTQYF
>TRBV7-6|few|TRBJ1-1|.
TGTGCCAGCAGCCGAGGGGGGGGCATGGGTGAAGCTTTCTTT
CASSRGGGMGEAFF
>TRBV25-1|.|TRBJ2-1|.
TGTGCCAGCAGTGAATATAGTTCGTCCCAGGGTGAGCAGTTCTTC
CASSEYSSSQGEQFF
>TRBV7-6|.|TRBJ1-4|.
TGTGCCAGCAGCTTAGCAGGTTGGGGTGATAATGAAAAACTTTTTTTT
CASSLAGWGDNEKLFF
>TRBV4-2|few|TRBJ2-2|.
TGTGCCAGCAGCCCGGGACACTGGCACGAGAACACCGGGGAGCTGTTTTTT
CASSPGHWHENTGELFF
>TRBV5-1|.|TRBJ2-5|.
TGCGCCAGCAGCCAGACACCGGTTGGAGAGACCCAGTACTTC
CASSQTPVGETQYF
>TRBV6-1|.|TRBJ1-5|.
TGTGCCAGCAGTGAATACACCCAGCCCCAGCATTTT
CASSEYTQPQHF
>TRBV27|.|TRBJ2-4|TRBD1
TGTGCCATCTCGGACAGGGTAGGCAAAAACATTCAGTACTTC
CAISDRVGKNIQYF
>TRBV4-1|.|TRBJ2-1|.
TGCGCCAGCAGCCAAGATAGTCGGTGGGGGCAGTTCTTC
CASSQDSRWGQFF
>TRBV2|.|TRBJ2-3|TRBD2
TGTGCCAGCAGTAGATTTGGGACTAAGACTGATACGCAGTATTTT
CASSRFGTKTDTQYF
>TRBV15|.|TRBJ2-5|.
TGTGCCACCAGCAGAGAGTTGTTGAGGGGAGACGGGCGGGAGACCCAGTACTTC
CATSRELLRGDGRETQYF
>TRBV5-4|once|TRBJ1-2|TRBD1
TGTGCCAGCAGCGAACAGGGGAACTATGGCTACACCTTC
CASSEQGNYGYTF
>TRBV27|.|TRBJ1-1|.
TGTGCCAGCAGTTTATCCACAGTGTCGGTAACTGAAGCTTTCTTT
CASSLSTVSVTEAFF
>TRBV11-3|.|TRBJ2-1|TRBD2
TGTGCCAGCAGCTCACCTAGACTAGCGGGAGGGCCCCTTGTAAATGAGCAGTTCTTC
CASSSPRLAGGPLVNEQFF
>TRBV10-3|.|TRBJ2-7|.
TGTGCCATCAGTGCGGTGGACAGAAACTACGAGCAGTACTTC
CAISAVDRNYEQYF
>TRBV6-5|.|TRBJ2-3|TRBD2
TGTGCCGCGGGAGGGGACACAGATACGCAGTATTTT
CAAGGDTDTQYF
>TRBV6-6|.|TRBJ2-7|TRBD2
TGTGCCAGCAGTTACGTAGCGGGAGTGGACGAGCAGTACTTC
CASSYVAGVDEQYF
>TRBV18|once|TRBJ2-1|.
TGTGCCAGCTCACTCAGGGCCCAGGACAATGAGCAGTTCTTC
CASSLRAQDNEQFF
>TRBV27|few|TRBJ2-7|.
TGTGCCAGCAGTTTATCGAAGGCGTTCGAGCAGTACTTC
CASSLSKAFEQYF
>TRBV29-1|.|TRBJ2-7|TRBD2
TGCAGCGGGGTAGCGGGAGCGGGTTACGAGCAGTACTTC
CSGVAGAGYEQYF
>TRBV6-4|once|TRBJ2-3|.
TGTGCCAGCAGTCCTACCCAGAGCACAGATACGCAGTATTTT
CASSPTQSTDTQYF
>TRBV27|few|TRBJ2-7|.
TGTGCCAGCAGTGCCTACCAACAGGTGGGAGCGTACGAGCAGTACTTC
CASSAYQQVGAYEQYF
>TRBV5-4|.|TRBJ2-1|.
TGTGCCAGCACCTCGGGGTGGGGGATCGGGGAGCAGTTCTTC
CASTSGWGIGEQFF
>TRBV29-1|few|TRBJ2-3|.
TGCAGCGTTGAATCTGGGGTAACGCAGTATTTT
CSVESGVTQYF
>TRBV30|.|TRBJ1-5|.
TGTGCCTGGAGTCCCGGGACAACTTACCAGCCCCAGCATTTT
CAWSPGTTYQPQHF
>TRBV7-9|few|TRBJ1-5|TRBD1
TGTGCCAGCAGCCCCGGGACAGGGGGAGAACAGCCCCAGCATTTT
CASSPGTGGEQPQHF